This T cell receptor beta chain came from a study of blood T cell repertoires in COVID-19. Overall study context: Researchers got acute and convalescent COVID-19 samples from the United States, Italy and Spain.

The authors' processing: How many nucleated cells were present was estimated from reference gene primer amplification. Using immunoSEQ multiplex PCR, the repertoire was profiled, and TCRdb retains in-frame clones only, with some absent. V, J and clone size were drawn from that table, and D and trimming were deduced from the DNA. The data hold roughly 250,000 clones, with over 75% observed a single time. Participant-reported clinical history was the basis for cohort assignment. Recovery meant two consecutive negative NP/OP PCR tests, professional clearance, or resolved symptoms. CDR1 is MNHEY, CDR2 SVGAGI, per germline. V lost 7 bases, J lost 2 bases, and 8 bases lay in between. The CDR3 consists of 12 residues.

What was sequenced was PBMCs or T cells enriched from blood (not recorded which). The chain combines TRBV6-5 with TRBJ1-2, with D unresolved. This receptor was identified in a woman between 18 and 29 years old who had recovered from COVID-19. CDR3 DNA sequence: TGTGCCAGCATCCAGGCGAACTATGGCTACACCTTC. Its protein product is CASIQANYGYTF.